This T cell receptor beta chain was identified during a study of regulatory T cells in long-lasting Graves disease (dated by TCRdb to the early 2020s). With respect to the entire study: To count as having persistent Graves' disease, a patient had to have received antithyroid drug treatment for over 5 years with TSH receptor autoantibodies remaining persistently positive. This study used TCR sequencing and RNA sequencing of peripheral blood to compare persistent Graves' disease patients against newly diagnosed Graves' disease patients. The study took place in China and was registered as a clinical trial. A total of approximately 35 samples underwent TCR sequencing: about 13 from persistent and approximately 20 from newly diagnosed Graves' disease patients. On average, persistent Graves' disease patients in the clinical cohort had been on antithyroid drugs for approximately ten years.

According to the germline V gene, CDR1 reads SGHTA and CDR2 reads FQGNSA. V drops 5 bases and J drops 1 base, leaving 10 bases in between. The CDR3 holds 14 amino acids from the cysteine to the phenylalanine. Of all the DNA, just the CDR3 is kept, 42 bases in frame from base 1. Receptor libraries were prepared by multiplex PCR. Sequencing took place on an Illumina HiSeq 4000. iRepertoire HTBI primers and Arm-PCR amplification of CDR3 regions were used to construct TCR beta libraries. Before sequencing, the PCR products went through gel purification. As for how the authors treated the data: A total of fewer than 70 TRBV and 14 TRBJ segments were identified across samples and were used for gene usage analysis of CDR3 amino acid clonotypes. COPE and FqMerger were used to merge the filtered high-quality paired reads into contigs. BLAST was used to align contigs to the IMGT TRBV, TRBD and TRBJ reference genes, and CDR3 was defined following IMGT. Any clonotype with a frequency above 0.1% was counted as a highly expanded clone. Shannon entropy was used to measure repertoire diversity, and the Gini coefficient was used to measure V-J evenness. A clonotype found in more than one individual was treated as public. TCRdb cleaned the public reads at Q25 with fastp, built clones with MiXCR and kept in-frame beta chains. Rows with one shared CDR3 protein collapse into an entry with the most common genes and DNA. The V and J calls and clone size come from TCRdb's table, not from the authors' own analysis. The sample has approximately 290,000 distinct CDR3 sequences on record, around 23% of them singletons. The ten largest clones take up approximately 60% of the sample.

Overall study results and their limits: Persistent disease showed preferential use of TRBV28, TRBJ1-2 and TRBJ2-5, whereas newly diagnosed disease favored TRBV20-1 and TRBJ2-1. More public clonotypes were shared among persistent patients (2,741) than among newly diagnosed patients (approximately 930). Sequencing and analysis were restricted to the TCR beta chain. The authors noted that the small sample size was a limitation that may lower accuracy. Compared with newly diagnosed patients, patients with persistent Graves' disease had lower TCR Shannon entropy and fewer highly expanded clones, which suggests clonal expansion. The study examined only peripheral blood because the primary lesion, thyroid tissue, could not be accessed.

According to the study, the label for this sample's time point signals: persistent/refractory GD, antithyroid drugs over 5 years with positive TRAb. For both TCR sequencing and RNA sequencing, RNA was extracted from PBMCs using TRIzol. Graves' disease was diagnosed according to American Thyroid Association guidelines. Patients were recruited from an endocrinology department in Xi'an, China. From each patient, 8 to 10 milliliters of peripheral blood was collected into an EDTA anticoagulant tube. Ficoll Paque Plus density gradient separation was used to isolate PBMCs, and no further T cell sorting was performed. An Agilent 2100 Bioanalyzer and agarose gel were used to check RNA quality, while a NanoDrop 2000 measured RNA concentration. As to this clonotype: Its antigen is unknown. No per-base quality is available; no much larger clone lies one base away.

Sequenced here: peripheral blood mononuclear cells (PBMCs), sampled when the disease was refractory, from a patient treated with antithyroid drugs. The chain is encoded by TRBV7-2 joined to TRBJ2-3, with the D gene too uncertain to name. This receptor was taken from a female donor with Graves disease. The DNA reads TGTGCCAGCAGCCCTTCGCGGCGCACAGATACGCAGTATTTT. Its coded protein is CASSPSRRTDTQYF.